Presented here are 15 T cell receptor beta chains from one specimen sequenced in a study of CD8+CD57+ T cells in acquired aplastic anemia. The study profiled TCR beta VDJ and CDR3 using genomic DNA as template. TCRdb re-analysed the reads in MiXCR, keeping a single row per CDR3 protein. Here the sample spans around 170,000 distinct CDR3 sequences, 40% to 55% being singletons. Specimen: sorted CD4+, CD8+, or CD8+CD57+ T cells (not recorded which) from PBMCs. All receptors derive from a human donor in good health.

This clonotype was seen once. The chain carries TRBV2 and TRBJ1-5; D unclear. V was trimmed by 6 bases and J by 7 bases, leaving 13 bases between them. Per germline, CDR1 SNHLY and CDR2 FYNNEI. The CDR3 has 13 residues. The CDR3, as DNA: TGTGCCAGCAGAGAATACGCAGGCCAGCCCCAGCATTTT. Protein product: CASREYAGQPQHF.

The rearrangement joins TRBV29-1 to TRBJ2-3; TRBD1 matches 10 bases. This CDR3 has 15 residues. CDR1 and CDR2 (germline): SQVTM, ANQGSEA. Trimming removed 6 bases from V and 1 base from J; junction bases left unmatched: 7. The chain's CDR3 is CSVTRQGAGTDTQYF. The CDR3 DNA follows: TGCAGCGTGACTAGACAGGGGGCAGGCACAGATACGCAGTATTTT.

The chain combines TRBV24-1 with TRBJ2-1, with 14 bases lining up with TRBD2. The CDR3 runs 16 residues. The germline gives CDR1 KGHDR, CDR2 SFDVKD. With 5 bases clipped from V and 5 bases from J, the junction kept 4 bases outside the gene matches. CDR3 nucleotides: TGTGCCACCAGTGGGGGACTAGCGGGAGTAGACAATGAGCAGTTCTTC. Amino acid sequence: CATSGGLAGVDNEQFF.

The chain couples TRBV11-2 to TRBJ2-1; the match to TRBD2 covers 12 bases. The CDR3 contains 15 residues. Germline V gene data show CDR1 as SGHAT and CDR2 as FQNNGV. Trimming at V came to 6 bases and at J to 8 bases, leaving 8 bases not matched to a gene. CDR3 region: CASRFGTSGSHEQFF. In DNA, the CDR3 is TGTGCCAGCAGGTTCGGGACTAGCGGGTCCCATGAGCAGTTCTTC.

This clonotype was counted many times. The rearrangement joins TRBV24-1 to TRBJ2-2, with TRBD1 matching over 11 bases. CDR1 is KGHDR, CDR2 SFDVKD, per germline. V shed 3 bases and J 5 bases; nucleotides not matched to a gene: 4. The CDR3 extends over 16 amino acids. CDR3 in amino acids: CATSDRGQGETGELFF. The CDR3 DNA reads as TGTGCCACCAGTGATCGGGGACAGGGGGAAACCGGGGAGCTGTTTTTT.

This clonotype was picked up many times. The chain carries TRBV10-3 and TRBJ1-3, with D unresolved. The germline V gene has CDR1 ENHRY and CDR2 SYGVKD. V gave up 7 bases and J gave up 0 bases, with 7 bases separating them. The CDR3 runs to 13 residues. DNA for the CDR3: TGTGCCATCAAGGAGGGCTCTGGAAACACCATATATTTT. Translating it yields CAIKEGSGNTIYF.

The CDR3 DNA sequence: TGTGCCAGTGGGGGTGGCGGGAGCTACGAGCAGTACTTC. Translation: CASGGGGSYEQYF. J is TRBJ2-7 and V is TRBV10-3, with 7 nucleotides matching TRBD2. With 10 bases clipped from V and 3 bases from J, the junction kept 9 bases outside the gene matches. Per the germline V gene, CDR1 is ENHRY and CDR2 is SYGVKD. The CDR3 is 13 residues long.

This clonotype was detected ten times or more. This chain joins TRBV4-2 and TRBJ1-5; the D gene is possibly TRBD1 (5 bases). Trimming took off 4 bases at V and 3 bases at J, with 13 bases between the two ends. Per the germline V gene, CDR1 is LGHNA and CDR2 is YNFKEQ. The CDR3 runs to 15 residues. The CDR3 loop is CASSPQGQPNQPQHF. The CDR3, as DNA: TGTGCCAGCAGCCCCCAGGGTCAGCCCAATCAGCCCCAGCATTTT.

This clonotype was recorded many times. CDR3: CAWSLGTGEAFF. The CDR3 bases are TGTGCCTGGAGCTTAGGGACAGGTGAAGCTTTCTTT. The chain links TRBV30 to TRBJ1-1, with 8 bases identical to TRBD1. The V and J ends lost 3 bases and 7 bases, in that order; junction bases with no gene match: 4. CDR1 and CDR2 from the germline V gene are GTSNPN and SVGIG (reference sequence). The CDR3 runs to 12 residues.

This clonotype occurred a few times. The chain has TRBV15 and TRBJ2-7; D gene unclear. CDR1 and CDR2 (germline): LNHNV, YYDKDF (reference sequence). V was cut by 1 base and J by 2 bases, with 6 bases left in between. CDR3 length equals 13 residues. The CDR3 spells CATSRVLPYEQYF. The CDR3 DNA reads TGTGCCACCAGCAGAGTACTACCCTACGAGCAGTACTTC.

This clonotype occurred many times. The CDR3 region is CSARVGNTIYF. In nucleotides, the CDR3 is TGCAGTGCTAGAGTGGGGAACACCATATATTTT. V and J are TRBV20-1 and TRBJ1-3; D remains unclear. V was clipped by 1 base and J by 7 bases, with 5 bases between them. Germline lookup yields CDR1 DFQATT and CDR2 SNEGSKA (reference sequence). The CDR3 runs to 11 residues.

V usage is TRBV5-1 and J usage is TRBJ2-4; TRBD1 matches 8 bases. Germline CDR1 reads SGHRS; CDR2 reads YFSETQ. The CDR3 covers 19 residues. The V gene end was trimmed by 2 bases and the J gene end by 0 bases; junction bases not matched to a gene: 13. The CDR3 here is CASSFGAGQDGIAKNIQYF. CDR3 DNA: TGCGCCAGCAGCTTTGGTGCGGGACAGGATGGAATAGCCAAAAACATTCAGTACTTC. Using reference TRBV5-1 and TRBJ2-4 for the parts outside the CDR3, the full variable domain is KAGVTQTPRYLIKTRGQQVTLSCSPISGHRSVSWYQQTPGQGLQFLFEYFSETQRNKGNFPGRFSGRQFSNSRSEMNVSTLELGDSALYLCASSFGAGQDGIAKNIQYFGAGTRLSVL.

In its sample, this clonotype was seen a few times. The V call is TRBV30, the J call TRBJ2-5; 7 bases agree with TRBD2. Per germline, CDR1 GTSNPN and CDR2 SVGIG (reference sequence). The V gene end was trimmed by 4 bases and the J gene end by 2 bases; junction bases not matched to a gene: 13. The CDR3 totals 16 residues. CDR3 protein: CAWNSPSGRMQETQYF. CDR3 bases: TGTGCCTGGAACAGTCCTAGCGGCCGAATGCAAGAGACCCAGTACTTC.

The V gene is TRBV10-2, the J gene TRBJ1-2, with unresolved D. The CDR3 totals 12 residues. Germline values: CDR1 WSHSY, CDR2 SAAADI. V was shortened by 5 bases and J by 4 bases, with 8 bases between the two germline ends. CDR3 amino acids: CASSPSSYGYTF. DNA of the CDR3: TGCGCCAGCAGTCCATCATCCTATGGCTACACCTTC.

Many counts were recorded for this clonotype. J is TRBJ2-1 and V is TRBV20-1, with 10 bases identical to TRBD2. The CDR3 totals 17 residues. After removal of 3 bases from V and 3 bases from J, the junction contained 11 bases not matched to a gene. Germline lookup yields CDR1 DFQATT and CDR2 SNEGSKA (reference sequence). This chain's CDR3 is CSARTITSGAFYNEQFF. CDR3 nucleotides: TGCAGTGCTAGGACAATTACTAGCGGGGCTTTCTACAATGAGCAGTTCTTC.